This is a list of T cell receptor beta chains from one sample in a study of T cells in Graves' hyperthyroidism and ophthalmopathy. TCRdb called the multiplex PCR reads again in MiXCR, with one record for every CDR3 protein. The sample has 450,000 to 500,000 distinct CDR3 sequences, about 22% seen once. The specimen was blood. The receptor set was obtained from a woman in her 70s with Graves' ophthalmopathy. Both conserved end residues are part of each CDR3. The D gene is left open where the match is weak. Clone size appears in some rows only: once, few, many, or a class for an expanded clone.

V gene,J gene,clone size,CDR3 length,D gene,CDR3 protein,CDR3 DNA
TRBV27,TRBJ1-1,many,16,-,CASSSPSGGLNTEAFF,TGTGCCAGCAGTTCCCCGAGCGGGGGGCTGAACACTGAAGCTTTCTTT
TRBV6-1,TRBJ2-2,few,16,TRBD2,CASPGGLVADTGELFF,TGTGCCAGCCCCGGGGGACTAGTAGCGGACACCGGGGAGCTGTTTTTT
TRBV30,TRBJ2-7,-,14,-,CAWSVILGRGEQYF,TGTGCCTGGAGTGTAATATTAGGGAGAGGAGAGCAGTACTTC
TRBV12-3/TRBV12-4,TRBJ2-4,few,16,-,CASSLGGILAKNIQYF,TGTGCCAGCAGTTTAGGTGGGATTCTAGCCAAAAACATTCAGTACTTC
TRBV28,TRBJ1-1,many,16,-,CASIRVTGPGGAEAFF,TGTGCCAGCATTCGGGTAACAGGGCCAGGTGGAGCTGAAGCTTTCTTT
TRBV6-1,TRBJ2-2,-,16,TRBD2,CASSPYGGGNTGELFF,TGTGCCAGCAGTCCATACGGGGGGGGGAACACCGGGGAGCTGTTTTTT
TRBV6-1,TRBJ1-6,few,12,-,CASRQGASPLHF,TGTGCCAGCAGGCAGGGCGCTTCACCCCTCCACTTT
TRBV28,TRBJ2-7,-,10,-,CASSFTEQYF,TGTGCCAGCAGTTTTACCGAGCAGTACTTC
TRBV2,TRBJ1-1,many,14,-,CASTTAGGKSEAFF,TGTGCCAGCACAACGGCGGGGGGAAAATCTGAAGCTTTCTTT
TRBV27,TRBJ1-2,once,14,TRBD1,CASETNTGDYGYTF,TGTGCCAGCGAAACCAACACAGGGGACTATGGCTACACCTTC
TRBV6-1,TRBJ2-5,many,15,-,CASSFSRDRTETQYF,TGTGCCAGCAGCTTCTCCCGTGACAGGACGGAGACCCAGTACTTC
TRBV2,TRBJ2-2,-,18,TRBD2,CASSPGLAGGPRTGELFF,TGTGCCAGCAGTCCTGGACTAGCGGGAGGGCCTCGCACCGGGGAGCTGTTTTTT
TRBV12-3/TRBV12-4,TRBJ1-2,few,12,-,CASSGGYYGYTF,TGTGCCAGCAGTGGGGGGTACTATGGCTACACCTTC
TRBV10-3,TRBJ2-1,few,15,TRBD1,CAISPRTGLGNEQFF,TGTGCCATCTCTCCCCGGACAGGCCTCGGTAATGAGCAGTTCTTC
TRBV20-1,TRBJ1-1,-,13,-,CSAEDETNTEALF,TGCAGTGCGGAGGACGAGACGAACACTGAAGCTCTCTTT